Below, 30 T cell receptor beta chains from the same sample are listed, as sequenced in a study of radiotherapy plus CTLA-4 blockade in lung cancer. Method: immunoSEQ multiplex PCR; TCRdb's copy keeps in-frame clones and lacks some. The sample carries about 45,000 clones, about 72% recorded once. Sequenced material: peripheral blood, taken from a patient treated with radiotherapy plus ipilimumab. The receptors were sampled from a human donor with non-small cell lung cancer who had stable disease on radiotherapy plus ipilimumab.

The chain is built from TRBV19 and TRBJ1-1; 8 nucleotides align to TRBD1. The CDR3 has 14 residues. CDR1 and CDR2 (germline): LNHDA, SQIVND (reference sequence). The ends lost 3 bases at V and 3 bases at J; junction bases unmatched: 3. The CDR3 DNA reads TGTGCCAGTAGTATCCCAGGGGGCCACACTGAAGCTTTCTTT. Its protein product is CASSIPGGHTEAFF.

V and J are TRBV6-1 and TRBJ1-4; 7 nucleotides match TRBD1. From germline, CDR1 is MNHNS and CDR2 SASEGT. V trimming: 3 bases; J trimming: 3 bases; junction bases outside the gene matches: 7. The CDR3 totals 16 residues. CDR3 in amino acids: CASSDPDRVSNEKLFF. Here the CDR3 DNA reads TGTGCCAGCAGTGATCCTGACAGGGTATCTAATGAAAAACTGTTTTTT.

The CDR3 is CASSLAGRETQYF. CDR3 DNA sequence: TGTGCCAGCAGCTTGGCAGGGAGGGAGACCCAGTACTTC. This chain joins TRBV5-4 and TRBJ2-5; the D gene is possibly TRBD2 (6 bases). CDR3 length equals 13 residues. CDR1 and CDR2 from the germline V gene are SGHNT and YYREEE (reference sequence). V gave up 0 bases and J gave up 5 bases, with 8 bases separating them.

The chain carries TRBV5-1 and TRBJ1-3; possibly TRBD1 for D (6 bases). Trimming took off 4 bases at V and 0 bases at J, with 20 bases between the two ends. Germline lookup yields CDR1 SGHRS and CDR2 YFSETQ. The CDR3 sequence is 18 residues long. CDR3 in DNA: TGCGCCAGCAGCCCTCATCTGGGGGCAGGGCGCTCTGGAAACACCATATATTTT. This encodes CASSPHLGAGRSGNTIYF.

This clone showed up just once. The V gene is TRBV9, the J gene TRBJ2-1, with D possibly TRBD2 on 6 matching bases. The CDR3 is made up of 14 amino acids. Per the germline V gene, CDR1 is SGDLS and CDR2 is YYNGEE. V dropped 0 bases and J dropped 6 bases, with 10 bases sitting between them. CDR3 DNA sequence: TGTGCCAGCAGCGTAGATGGGGACTCCAATGAGCAGTTCTTC. This encodes CASSVDGDSNEQFF.

J is TRBJ1-5 and V is TRBV4-1, with a weak D call TRBD1 (5 bases). The CDR3 length is 15 residues. CDR1 and CDR2 from the germline V gene are MGHRA and YSYEKL. V was pared by 3 bases and J by 3 bases, with 12 bases between. The CDR3 loop is CASSHTGGNNQPQHF. The CDR3 DNA is TGCGCCAGCAGCCATACGGGGGGGAACAATCAGCCCCAGCATTTT.

The chain employs TRBV30 and TRBJ2-7; TRBD1 is a possible D gene (6 bases). V gave up 2 bases and J gave up 4 bases, with 9 bases separating them. The V gene's germline CDR1 is GTSNPN and CDR2 SVGIG (reference sequence). This CDR3 is built from 12 residues. The DNA for the CDR3 is TGTGCCTGGAGTAGGGGGACGTACGAGCAGTACTTC. The encoded protein is CAWSRGTYEQYF.

CDR3 in amino acids: CASLRTGVYGYTF. The CDR3, as DNA: TGTGCCAGCCTGCGAACAGGGGTCTATGGCTACACCTTC. J is TRBJ1-2 and V is TRBV7-9; TRBD1 agrees at 7 bases. The CDR3 is made up of 13 amino acids. The germline gives CDR1 SEHNR, CDR2 FQNEAQ (reference sequence). Trimming at V came to 8 bases and at J to 4 bases, leaving 7 bases not matched to a gene.

In DNA, the CDR3 is TGTGCCTGGAGTATTGGGGTTCGATATGGCTACACCTTC. Translated, it gives CAWSIGVRYGYTF. V usage is TRBV30 and J usage is TRBJ1-2; D is ambiguous. Germline V gene sequence: CDR1 GTSNPN, CDR2 SVGIG (reference sequence). Deletions cut 2 bases from V and 5 bases from J, with 12 bases between. This CDR3 is built from 13 residues.

This clone turned up a few times. The J gene is TRBJ2-5, the V gene TRBV5-4, with 10 bases matching TRBD2. The CDR3 consists of 16 residues. From germline, CDR1 is SGHNT and CDR2 YYREEE (reference sequence). J gave up 5 bases and V 2 bases, and 9 bases lay outside the gene matches. CDR3 nucleotides: TGTGCCAGCAGCTTTGGCAGCGGGGGGGCCGTGGAGACCCAGTACTTC. Protein sequence: CASSFGSGGAVETQYF.

V is TRBV6-1 and J is TRBJ1-2, with D possibly TRBD1 on 5 matching bases. Germline V gene sequence: CDR1 MNHNS, CDR2 SASEGT. The CDR3 extends over 15 amino acids. V lost 4 bases and J lost 3, with 15 bases in between. DNA for the CDR3: TGTGCCAGCAGTGGTTATGGGACGGATCACTATGGCTACACCTTC. This sequence encodes CASSGYGTDHYGYTF.

The rearrangement uses TRBV5-1 and TRBJ2-5, with D possibly matching TRBD1 (6 bases). V was trimmed by 3 bases and J by 1 base, leaving 16 bases between them. Germline values: CDR1 SGHRS, CDR2 YFSETQ. CDR3 length: 16 residues. The CDR3 sequence: CASSWGSQGIQETQYF. Written as DNA, the CDR3 is TGCGCCAGCAGCTGGGGGAGCCAGGGGATCCAAGAGACCCAGTACTTC.

The chain couples TRBV10-1 to TRBJ2-1; TRBD2 matches 10 bases. CDR1 WNHNN and CDR2 SYGVQD come from the germline V gene (reference sequence). This CDR3 is built from 14 residues. V lost 5 bases to trimming and J lost 6 bases; unmatched junction nucleotides: 4. The CDR3: CASSRLAGANEQFF. The CDR3 DNA sequence: TGCGCCAGCAGTAGGCTAGCGGGGGCCAATGAGCAGTTCTTC.

CDR3 loop: CASSLGGHPGNTIYF. The CDR3 DNA follows: TGTGCCAGCAGCTTGGGTGGACACCCCGGAAACACCATATATTTT. This chain connects TRBV5-4 to TRBJ1-3, with D tentatively TRBD1 (5 bases). Trimming stripped 0 bases from V and 4 bases from J, with 11 bases between. CDR1 is SGHNT, CDR2 YYREEE, per germline (reference sequence). The CDR3 is 15 residues long.

This clone showed up just once. The chain is built from TRBV5-5 and TRBJ2-6, with 10 positions matching TRBD1. V gave up 5 bases and J gave up 0 bases; unmatched junction bases: 8. The CDR3 runs to 18 residues. CDR1 is SGHKS and CDR2 is YYEKEE in the germline V gene (reference sequence). The CDR3 region has the DNA TGTGCCAGCAGAAAAGACAGGGGGCTAAGCTCTGGGGCCAACGTCCTGACTTTC. Encoded protein: CASRKDRGLSSGANVLTF.

The rearrangement joins TRBV10-3 to TRBJ2-5; D not certain. CDR1 is ENHRY, CDR2 SYGVKD, per germline. The CDR3 has 11 residues. Trimming stripped 0 bases from V and 8 bases from J, with 4 bases between. This chain's CDR3 is CAISESRTQYF. The CDR3 DNA is TGTGCCATCAGTGAGTCCCGAACCCAGTACTTC.

The chain links TRBV5-5 to TRBJ2-7; D gene uncertain. Germline V gives CDR1 SGHKS, CDR2 YYEKEE (reference sequence). V was pared by 4 bases and J by 7 bases, with 18 bases between. This CDR3 comprises 14 residues. The CDR3 reads CASSPRSVRQEQYV. CDR3 nucleotide sequence: TGTGCCAGCAGCCCCAGATCCGTTCGTCAGGAGCAGTACGTC.

V is TRBV7-2 and J is TRBJ1-3; 8 nucleotides agree with TRBD1. This CDR3 is built from 13 residues. CDR1 and CDR2 from the germline V gene are SGHTA and FQGNSA. Losses at the gene ends were 6 bases for V and 9 bases for J; bases not matched to a gene: 7. As DNA, the CDR3 is TGTGCCAGCAGTCCTGACAGGGGAGGCACCATATATTTT. This sequence encodes CASSPDRGGTIYF.

V and J are TRBV18 and TRBJ2-3; 10 bases match TRBD2. This CDR3 comprises 15 residues. The germline V gene encodes CDR1 KGHSH and CDR2 LQKENI. V gave up 4 bases and J gave up 4 bases; unmatched junction bases: 5. CDR3 DNA sequence: TGTGCCAGCTCACTCCAAGCGGGGGGGTCAGATACGCAGTATTTT. Its translation: CASSLQAGGSDTQYF.

The CDR3 is CASSSGANRGSNQPQHF. Here the CDR3 DNA reads TGTGCCAGCAGCTCGGGGGCAAACAGGGGTTCCAATCAGCCCCAGCATTTT. V usage is TRBV7-8 and J usage is TRBJ1-5, with 7 positions matching TRBD1. Per the germline V gene, CDR1 is SGHVS and CDR2 is FQNEAQ. The CDR3 extends over 17 amino acids. Trimming removed 4 bases from V and 3 bases from J; junction bases left unmatched: 12.

This clone was found once. The CDR3 loop is CASQPEGVEKLFF. The CDR3 DNA sequence: TGCGCCAGTCAGCCCGAGGGGGTTGAAAAACTGTTTTTT. The chain combines TRBV5-1 with TRBJ1-4, with TRBD1 as a possible D gene (6 bases). The V end was cut by 8 bases, the J end by 7 bases, with 15 bases between. CDR1 SGHRS and CDR2 YFSETQ come from the germline V gene. This CDR3 is 13 amino acids long.

The chain has TRBV10-1 and TRBJ2-2; D is uncertain. V lost 5 bases and J lost 4, with 8 bases in between. CDR1 is WNHNN, CDR2 SYGVQD, per germline (reference sequence). CDR3 length: 13 amino acids. Here the CDR3 DNA reads TGCGCCAGCAGTCCGGACCCCACCGGGGAGCTGTTTTTT. This gives the protein CASSPDPTGELFF.

This sequence joins TRBV5-1 and TRBJ2-1; 11 nucleotides match TRBD2. The V segment lost 1 base and the J segment 4 bases; nucleotides outside the gene matches: 1. Germline assignment: CDR1 SGHRS and CDR2 YFSETQ. The CDR3 has 15 amino acids. CDR3 in DNA: TGCGCCAGCAGCTTGACTAGCGGGGGTTACAATGAGCAGTTCTTC. Translation gives CASSLTSGGYNEQFF. Drawing the rest from reference TRBV5-1 and TRBJ2-1, the complete variable domain is KAGVTQTPRYLIKTRGQQVTLSCSPISGHRSVSWYQQTPGQGLQFLFEYFSETQRNKGNFPGRFSGRQFSNSRSEMNVSTLELGDSALYLCASSLTSGGYNEQFFGPGTRLTVL.

This clone appeared once. The CDR3 reads CASSLGGVQETQYF. As DNA, the CDR3 is TGTGCCAGCAGCTTAGGGGGGGTCCAAGAGACCCAGTACTTC. The rearrangement joins TRBV7-6 to TRBJ2-5; TRBD2 might be the D (6 bases). The CDR3 runs to 14 residues. V lost 1 base to trimming and J lost 1 base, with 7 bases between them. CDR1 and CDR2 (germline): SGHVS, FNYEAQ.

The gene calls are TRBV6-1 and TRBJ2-7, with D tentatively TRBD2 (6 bases). Trimming took 7 bases from V and 7 from J, leaving 23 bases between them. Per germline, CDR1 MNHNS and CDR2 SASEGT. CDR3 size: 15 residues. CDR3 in amino acids: CASIQTFGGSGEQYF. Written as DNA, the CDR3 is TGTGCCAGCATCCAAACGTTCGGGGGTTCGGGGGAGCAGTACTTC.

This clone was recorded only once. The chain is built from TRBV4-2 and TRBJ1-1; perhaps TRBD1 as D (6 bases). The germline V gene has CDR1 LGHNA and CDR2 YNFKEQ. The CDR3 runs 15 residues. The germline V and J ends were trimmed by 4 bases and 8 bases, with 20 bases remaining between them. The DNA of the CDR3 is TGTGCCAGCAGCCTCCTTATTACAGGGTTTTCGGAAGCTTTCTTT. It translates to CASSLLITGFSEAFF.

The chain uses TRBV5-6 and TRBJ1-3, with D maybe TRBD1 (5 bases). The CDR3 spans 17 residues. V lost 4 bases, J lost 1 base, and 18 bases lay in between. Germline lookup yields CDR1 SGHDT and CDR2 YYEEEE. CDR3 bases: TGTGCCAGCAGCCTTCCTCCCGGGACTTGGTCTGGAAACACCATATATTTT. This gives the protein CASSLPPGTWSGNTIYF.

This clone came up many times. The V call is TRBV19, the J call TRBJ2-3, with unresolved D. V was clipped by 7 bases and J by 0 bases, with 11 bases between them. Germline V gives CDR1 LNHDA, CDR2 SQIVND (reference sequence). The CDR3 runs 14 residues. The DNA for the CDR3 is TGTGCCAGTAAAACCACATCTAGCACAGATACGCAGTATTTT. Protein sequence: CASKTTSSTDTQYF. The whole variable domain, filled in from reference TRBV19 and TRBJ2-3, reads DGGITQSPKYLFRKEGQNVTLSCEQNLNHDAMYWYRQDPGQGLRLIYYSQIVNDFQKGDIAEGYSVSREKKESFPLTVTSAQKNPTAFYLCASKTTSSTDTQYFGPGTRLTVL.

The CDR3 nucleotides are TGTGCCAGCACCACCTCGAAGGAAACCTATGGCTACACCTTC. This sequence encodes CASTTSKETYGYTF. The chain carries TRBV25-1 and TRBJ1-2; no reliable D call. Germline values: CDR1 MGHDK, CDR2 SYGVNS. V was shortened by 7 bases and J by 4 bases, with 16 bases between the two germline ends. The length of the CDR3 is 14 residues.

The rearrangement links TRBV4-1 to TRBJ1-1, with 7 nucleotides matching TRBD1. CDR1 is MGHRA and CDR2 is YSYEKL in the germline V gene. This CDR3 has 16 residues. V lost 0 bases to trimming and J lost 0 bases; unmatched junction nucleotides: 4. DNA of the CDR3: TGCGCCAGCAGCCAAGATTGGGACAGTCTGAACACTGAAGCTTTCTTT. Amino acids: CASSQDWDSLNTEAFF.